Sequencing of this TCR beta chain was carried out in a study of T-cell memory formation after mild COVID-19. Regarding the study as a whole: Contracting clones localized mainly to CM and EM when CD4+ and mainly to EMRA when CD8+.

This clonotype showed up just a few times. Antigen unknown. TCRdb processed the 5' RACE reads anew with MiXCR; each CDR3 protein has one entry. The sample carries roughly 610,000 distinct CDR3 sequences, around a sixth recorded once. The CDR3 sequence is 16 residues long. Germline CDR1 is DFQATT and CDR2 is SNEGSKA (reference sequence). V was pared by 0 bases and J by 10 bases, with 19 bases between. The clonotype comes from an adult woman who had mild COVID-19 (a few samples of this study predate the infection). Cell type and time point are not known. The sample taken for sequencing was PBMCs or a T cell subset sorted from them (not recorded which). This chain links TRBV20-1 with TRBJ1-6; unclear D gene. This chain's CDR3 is CSAREGSPNSGSPLHF. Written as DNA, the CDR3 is TGCAGTGCTAGAGAGGGCAGCCCAAACTCGGGCTCACCCCTCCACTTT.